The clone carrying this TCR beta chain has a count of ten or more. Libraries of TCR beta came from iRepertoire HTBI primers plus Arm-PCR of CDR3 regions. Each CDR3 protein is one row after TCRdb ran MiXCR on the multiplex PCR reads. The sample has about 400,000 distinct CDR3 sequences; roughly 15% are singletons. Germline loops: CDR1 SNHLY, CDR2 FYNNEI. The CDR3 contains 16 residues. V shed 4 bases and J 1 base; nucleotides not matched to a gene: 4. The data belong to a study of regulatory T cells in long-lasting Graves disease. The time point denotes: newly diagnosed GD, antithyroid drugs for less than 3 months. Isolated PBMC RNA provided the starting material for the TCR library. The same sample was also studied in work on T cells in Graves' hyperthyroidism and ophthalmopathy. That publication notes: In blood, most of the thyroid clonotypes expanded above 0.001 were also present.

This TCR came from a woman aged 40 to 50 with Graves disease. This material consisted of peripheral blood mononuclear cells (PBMCs), taken at new diagnosis, from a patient treated with antithyroid drugs. V gene TRBV2 combines with J gene TRBJ2-3, with TRBD2 matching over 11 bases. The CDR3 region has the DNA TGTGCCAGCAGTGTACTAGCGGGAGTAGGCACAGATACGCAGTATTTT. As protein: CASSVLAGVGTDTQYF.